This TCR beta chain comes out of a study of vaccination effects on CD4 cells after COVID-19. This clone was recorded only once. The antigen is undetermined. Study outcomes and limitations: Small numbers of convalescent patients limited the study. It also lacked early post-infection timepoints.

Sequencing followed a ViraFEST assay step that expanded antigen-specific CD4+ T cells with viral peptide pools. On day 10 of culture, CD4+ T cells were separated out. Participants were vaccinated with two doses of either the BNT162b2 or mRNA-1273 vaccine. It was on days 3 and 7 that half the medium was replaced with IL-2 medium. The assay was immunoSEQ multiplex PCR, and TCRdb's table has in-frame clones only and misses some. Here the sample spans roughly 32,000 clones, roughly two thirds being singletons. Trimming shortened V by 0 bases and J by 0 bases, and 9 bases separated the two germline ends. The CDR3 sequence is 15 residues long. Germline assignment: CDR1 SGHRS and CDR2 YFSETQ.

Sequenced material: CD4+ T cells from PBMCs cultured with HCoV-229E spike peptides, taken after COVID-19 vaccination. The sequence came from a human donor who received a COVID-19 vaccine. The genes are TRBV5-1 and TRBJ1-1, with a possible D match to TRBD1 (5 bases). CDR3 protein: CASSLGAGMNTEAFF. DNA of the CDR3: TGCGCCAGCAGCTTGGGAGCAGGGATGAACACTGAAGCTTTCTTT.